These T cell receptor beta chains were read from a single sample in a study of T-cell reconstitution after alpha-beta-depleted transplantation in children. One entry per CDR3 protein, called by TCRdb with MiXCR from the PCR reads. The table lists 550,000 to 800,000 distinct CDR3 sequences, under 15% of them singletons, with roughly 0.77% in the top ten. The sample consisted of PBMCs, taken before TCRalphabeta/CD19-depleted stem cell transplant. The receptor source for this set is a girl aged 2 to 10 with congenital amegakaryocytic thrombocytopenia, due to receive a stem cell transplant. CDR3s include the opening cysteine and the closing phenylalanine or tryptophan. The D gene is left open where the match is weak. Some rows mark clone size as missing; the rest say once, few, many or name a class of expanded clone.

many,TRBD2,TRBJ2-7,TRBV6-1,CASSPIRDYNYEQYF,TGTGCCAGCAGTCCAATAAGGGACTACAACTACGAGCAGTACTTC
few,-,TRBJ2-2,TRBV15,CATSSERGTGELFF,TGTGCCACCAGCTCTGAGCGTGGCACCGGGGAGCTGTTTTTT
few,TRBD1,TRBJ1-1,TRBV24-1,CATSDPGTGEAFF,TGTGCCACCAGTGACCCCGGGACAGGGGAAGCTTTCTTT
-,-,TRBJ1-5,TRBV30,CAWSYTENQPQHF,TGTGCCTGGAGTTACACAGAAAATCAGCCCCAGCATTTT
few,-,TRBJ2-7,TRBV7-8,CASSPAGLRMGYEQYF,TGTGCCAGCAGCCCCGCGGGACTCCGCATGGGCTACGAGCAGTACTTC
few,-,TRBJ2-5,TRBV9,CASRGVEGETQYF,TGTGCCAGCAGGGGGGTAGAAGGGGAGACCCAGTACTTC
many,TRBD2,TRBJ2-1,TRBV28,CASRTSGGYEQFF,TGTGCCAGCAGGACTAGCGGGGGCTATGAGCAGTTCTTC
-,TRBD1,TRBJ2-7,TRBV29-1,CSVEDGTGIDEQYF,TGCAGCGTTGAAGATGGGACAGGGATTGACGAGCAGTACTTC
many,-,TRBJ1-1,TRBV5-1,CASSLGGTAFF,TGCGCCAGCAGCTTGGGCGGGACCGCTTTCTTT
many,-,TRBJ2-2,TRBV11-3,CASSLRFGELFF,TGTGCCAGCAGCTTACGATTCGGGGAGCTGTTTTTT
many,-,TRBJ2-1,TRBV12-3/TRBV12-4,CASLGSAGYNEQFF,TGTGCCTCCTTGGGGTCGGCGGGCTACAATGAGCAGTTCTTC
few,TRBD2,TRBJ2-7,TRBV20-1,CSAMVTSGSVPYEQYF,TGCAGTGCTATGGTTACTAGCGGGAGTGTCCCCTACGAGCAGTACTTC
many,-,TRBJ2-2,TRBV20-1,CSARALAATRPNTGELFF,TGCAGTGCTAGAGCGCTAGCAGCTACCAGACCTAACACCGGGGAGCTGTTTTTT
few,-,TRBJ1-4,TRBV6-1,CASSEGVRRGEKLFF,TGTGCCAGCAGTGAAGGGGTCCGCCGAGGGGAAAAACTGTTTTTT
few,-,TRBJ2-1,TRBV20-1,CSVGGGSMNEQFF,TGCAGTGTAGGGGGCGGGAGTATGAATGAGCAGTTCTTC
few,-,TRBJ1-4,TRBV20-1,CSAQSRGQPDEKLFF,TGCAGTGCGCAATCCCGCGGACAGCCTGATGAAAAACTGTTTTTT
-,-,TRBJ2-5,TRBV5-1,CASSLSSSFQETQYF,TGCGCCAGCAGCTTGAGTTCTAGCTTTCAAGAGACCCAGTACTTC
many,-,TRBJ2-3,TRBV20-1,CSATPILGPGADTQYF,TGCAGTGCTACTCCAATTTTGGGCCCGGGTGCAGATACGCAGTATTTT
few,TRBD2,TRBJ2-7,TRBV7-8,CASSLLVGTSGYEQYF,TGTGCCAGCAGCTTACTGGTCGGGACTAGCGGATACGAGCAGTACTTC
few,TRBD2,TRBJ2-1,TRBV7-9,CASSNQREGFNEQFF,TGTGCCAGCAGCAACCAGCGGGAGGGCTTCAATGAGCAGTTCTTC
-,TRBD2,TRBJ2-3,TRBV20-1,CSASPLREGTDTQYF,TGCAGTGCTAGTCCGTTGAGGGAGGGGACAGATACGCAGTATTTT
many,-,TRBJ2-3,TRBV5-1,CASSSEGLSDTQYF,TGCGCCAGCAGCTCCGAAGGACTATCAGATACGCAGTATTTT
few,-,TRBJ2-3,TRBV2,CASAPPGGGSDTQYF,TGTGCCAGCGCCCCCCCGGGAGGGGGCAGCGATACGCAGTATTTT
-,-,TRBJ2-1,TRBV20-1,CSATQGDTNTNEQFF,TGCAGTGCTACTCAGGGAGACACGAACACCAATGAGCAGTTCTTC
many,-,TRBJ2-7,TRBV6-5,CASSYSNRGTYEQYF,TGTGCCAGCAGTTACTCGAATCGCGGAACCTACGAGCAGTACTTC
-,-,TRBJ2-1,TRBV5-1,CASSLAAGNYNEQFF,TGCGCCAGCAGCTTGGCGGCGGGGAACTACAATGAGCAGTTCTTC
many,TRBD2,TRBJ2-2,TRBV20-1,CSASSGTSVTGELFF,TGCAGTGCTAGTTCCGGGACTAGCGTTACCGGGGAGCTGTTTTTT
many,TRBD1,TRBJ1-5,TRBV20-1,CSASLTGQNQPQHF,TGCAGTGCTAGCCTGACAGGGCAGAATCAGCCCCAGCATTTT
many,-,TRBJ1-2,TRBV29-1,CSVEGRVGYGYTF,TGCAGCGTTGAGGGCAGGGTCGGCTATGGCTACACCTTC
few,TRBD1,TRBJ2-7,TRBV12-5,CASGLRAGGLYEQYF,TGTGCTAGTGGTTTGAGGGCAGGGGGCCTCTACGAGCAGTACTTC
few,-,TRBJ2-1,TRBV12-3/TRBV12-4,CASTPGGVNEQFF,TGTGCCAGCACTCCCGGTGGGGTAAATGAGCAGTTCTTC
many,-,TRBJ1-1,TRBV5-1,CASSLATGANTEAFF,TGCGCCAGCAGCTTGGCCACCGGGGCGAACACTGAAGCTTTCTTT
-,-,TRBJ1-2,TRBV14,CASSPGTGLEGYGYTF,TGTGCCAGCAGCCCCGGGACCGGGCTCGAAGGTTATGGCTACACCTTC
-,TRBD2,TRBJ2-1,TRBV3-1,CASSQGLAPKYNEQFF,TGTGCCAGCAGCCAAGGACTAGCCCCCAAGTACAATGAGCAGTTCTTC